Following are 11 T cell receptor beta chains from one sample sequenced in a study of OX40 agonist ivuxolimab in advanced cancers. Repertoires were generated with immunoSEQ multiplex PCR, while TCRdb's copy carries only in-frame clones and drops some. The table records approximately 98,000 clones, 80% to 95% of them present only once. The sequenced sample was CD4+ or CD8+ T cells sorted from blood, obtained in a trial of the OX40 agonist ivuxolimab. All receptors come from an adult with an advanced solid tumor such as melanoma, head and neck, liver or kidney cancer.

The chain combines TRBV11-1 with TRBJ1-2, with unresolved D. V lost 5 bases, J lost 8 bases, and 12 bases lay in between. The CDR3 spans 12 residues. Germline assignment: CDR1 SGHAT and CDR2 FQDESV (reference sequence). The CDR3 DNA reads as TGTGCCAGCAGCCCCCCCGGAGGGGGCTACACCTTC. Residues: CASSPPGGGYTF.

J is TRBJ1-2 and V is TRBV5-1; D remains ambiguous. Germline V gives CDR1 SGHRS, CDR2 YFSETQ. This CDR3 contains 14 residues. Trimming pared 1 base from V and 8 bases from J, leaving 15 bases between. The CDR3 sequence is CASSLPLPAGGYTF. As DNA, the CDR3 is TGCGCCAGCAGCTTGCCGCTACCGGCTGGAGGCTACACCTTC.

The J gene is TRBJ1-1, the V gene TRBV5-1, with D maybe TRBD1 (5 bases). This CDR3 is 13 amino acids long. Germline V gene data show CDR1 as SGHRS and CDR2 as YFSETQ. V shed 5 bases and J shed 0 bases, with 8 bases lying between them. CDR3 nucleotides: TGCGCCAGCAGGTCAGGGATGAACACTGAAGCTTTCTTT. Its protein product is CASRSGMNTEAFF.

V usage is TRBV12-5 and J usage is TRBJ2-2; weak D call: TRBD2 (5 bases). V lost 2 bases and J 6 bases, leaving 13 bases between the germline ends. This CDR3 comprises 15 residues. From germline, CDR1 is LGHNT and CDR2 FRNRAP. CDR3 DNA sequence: TGTGCTAGTGGTTTGACGGTAGGAGCGGCCGGGGAGCTGTTTTTT. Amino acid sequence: CASGLTVGAAGELFF. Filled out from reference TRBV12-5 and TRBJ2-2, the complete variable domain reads DARVTQTPRHKVTEMGQEVTMRCQPILGHNTVFWYRQTMMQGLELLAYFRNRAPLDDSGMPKDRFSAEMPDATLATLKIQPSEPRDSAVYFCASGLTVGAAGELFFGEGSRLTVL.

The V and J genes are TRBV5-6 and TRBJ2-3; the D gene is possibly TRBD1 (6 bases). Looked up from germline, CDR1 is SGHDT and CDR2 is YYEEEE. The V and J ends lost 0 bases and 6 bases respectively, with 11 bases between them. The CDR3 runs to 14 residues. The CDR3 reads CASSLVGGRDTQYF. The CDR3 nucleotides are TGTGCCAGCAGCTTGGTTGGGGGCAGGGATACGCAGTATTTT.

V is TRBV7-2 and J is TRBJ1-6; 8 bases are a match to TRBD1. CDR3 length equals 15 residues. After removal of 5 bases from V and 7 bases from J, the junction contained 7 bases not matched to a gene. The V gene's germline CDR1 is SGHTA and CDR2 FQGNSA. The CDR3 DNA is TGTGCCAGCAGCCCAAGACAGGGGTCCAATTCACCCCTCCACTTT. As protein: CASSPRQGSNSPLHF.

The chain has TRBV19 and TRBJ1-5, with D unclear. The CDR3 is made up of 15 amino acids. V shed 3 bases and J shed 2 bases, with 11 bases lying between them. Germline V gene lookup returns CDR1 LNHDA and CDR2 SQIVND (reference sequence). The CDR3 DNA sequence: TGTGCCAGTAGTATCCCGGGGATCGGCAATCAGCCCCAGCATTTT. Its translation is CASSIPGIGNQPQHF.

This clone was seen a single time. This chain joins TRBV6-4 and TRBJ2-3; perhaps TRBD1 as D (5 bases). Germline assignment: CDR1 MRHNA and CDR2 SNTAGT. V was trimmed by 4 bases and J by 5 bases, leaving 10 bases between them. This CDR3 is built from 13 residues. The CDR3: CASSVGAGDTQYF. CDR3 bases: TGTGCCAGCAGTGTTGGGGCTGGAGATACGCAGTATTTT.

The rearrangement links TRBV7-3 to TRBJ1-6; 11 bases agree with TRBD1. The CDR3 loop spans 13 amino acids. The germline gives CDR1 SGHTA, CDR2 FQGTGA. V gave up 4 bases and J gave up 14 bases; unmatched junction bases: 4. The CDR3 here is CASSSGQGGTLHF. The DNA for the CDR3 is TGTGCCAGCAGCTCGGGACAGGGGGGCACCCTCCACTTT.

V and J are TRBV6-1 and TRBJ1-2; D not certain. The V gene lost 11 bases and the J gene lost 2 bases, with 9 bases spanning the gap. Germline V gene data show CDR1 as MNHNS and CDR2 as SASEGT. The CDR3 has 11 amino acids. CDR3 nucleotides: TGTGCCGTTAGGGTGAACTATGGCTACACCTTC. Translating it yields CAVRVNYGYTF.

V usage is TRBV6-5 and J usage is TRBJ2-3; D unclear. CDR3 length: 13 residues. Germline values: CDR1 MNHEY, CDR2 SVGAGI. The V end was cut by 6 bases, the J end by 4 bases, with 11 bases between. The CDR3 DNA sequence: TGTGCCAGCAGAGTAGTGCCGTCAGATACGCAGTATTTT. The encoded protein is CASRVVPSDTQYF.